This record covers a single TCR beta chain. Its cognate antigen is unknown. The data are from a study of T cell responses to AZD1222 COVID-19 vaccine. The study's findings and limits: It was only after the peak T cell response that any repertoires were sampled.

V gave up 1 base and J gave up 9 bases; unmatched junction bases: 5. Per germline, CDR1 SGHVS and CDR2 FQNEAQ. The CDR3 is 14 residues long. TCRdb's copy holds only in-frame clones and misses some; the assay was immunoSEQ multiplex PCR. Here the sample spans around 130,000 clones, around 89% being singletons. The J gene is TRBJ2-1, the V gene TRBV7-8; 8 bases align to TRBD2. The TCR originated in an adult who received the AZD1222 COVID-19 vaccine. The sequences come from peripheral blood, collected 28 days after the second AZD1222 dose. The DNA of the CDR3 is TGTGCCAGCAGCTTAGGGACTAGCTTCGGTGAGCAGTTCTTC. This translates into CASSLGTSFGEQFF.